This T cell receptor (beta chain) was retrieved from a study of T cells after yellow fever vaccination (dated by TCRdb to the late 2010s). With respect to the entire study: Libraries from fractions with low cell numbers were prepared with the SMART-Seq v4 Ultra Low Input RNA kit. Two healthy male donors made up the cohort, one aged 18 to 30 years and the other aged 30 to 40 years. To follow T-cell clones before and after primary and booster YFV17D yellow fever vaccination, bulk TCR alpha and beta repertoires were sequenced over time. Bulk PBMC replicates and cell subsets were isolated from blood drawn at multiple timepoints before and after both primary and secondary immunization. Broad study findings and their caveats: The study included only a couple of donors, which limits how far the findings can be generalized. Compared with the primary T-cell response, the secondary T-cell response was faster but weaker, reaching its peak on day 5 rather than on day 15. After the booster, most clones that had expanded after primary vaccination were detected again (roughly 95% of CD4 and over 75% of CD8), suggesting broad maintenance of memory. Because abundant contaminating clonotypes from the bulk population could be contained in FACS-sorted repertoires, computational filtering was required. A small fraction of clonotypes showed up in both the CD4 and CD8 compartments, probably as a result of convergent recombination.

From the cysteine up to the phenylalanine, the CDR3 has a length of 16 residues. CDR3 DNA is the only sequence kept; it has 48 bases, read in frame from the first base. V drops 1 base and J drops 7 bases, leaving 17 bases in between. The germline V gene supplies CDR1 SGHTA and CDR2 FQGNSA. Instrument used: Illumina NovaSeq 6000. TCR cDNA was made using 5'RACE template switching, a step that added a universal primer site and unique molecular identifiers. Priming of cDNA synthesis was performed from both the TCR alpha and TCR beta constant segments. Libraries were amplified in two PCR steps, with sample barcodes and sequencing adapters added in the second step. Sequencing of the libraries was done on either Illumina HiSeq 2500 (2x100 bp) or NovaSeq (2x150 bp). The original pipeline was this. MIGEC handled demultiplexing of reads and collapsing into UMI consensus sequences, while MiXCR performed V(D)J alignment. Clonotypes responding to the vaccine were identified with edgeR on replicate PBMC samples, with the criteria of FDR below 0.01 and a log2 fold change above 5 up to day 15. Each bulk clonotype was labeled CD4 or CD8 based on which sequenced repertoire, CD4 or CD8, contained the clonotype at higher abundance. TCRdb reprocessed the public reads (quality trimming at Q25 with fastp, clone calling with MiXCR) and kept in-frame beta chains. Rows are unified per CDR3 protein, each entry keeping the most common DNA and genes. The V and J calls here are based on TCRdb, not the publication. The sample has some 320,000 distinct CDR3 sequences on record, about 11% of them singletons. Jointly, the top ten make up roughly 3% of the sample.

The sample's treatment or condition label is to be understood as: live attenuated yellow fever vaccine strain. PBMCs were isolated from peripheral blood using a standard Ficoll-Paque protocol. Dynabeads CD4 and CD8 positive selection kits were used to isolate CD4 and CD8 T-cell fractions. RNA was extracted with TriZol from bulk PBMCs, CD4 and CD8 fractions, and dextramer-positive and dextramer-negative fractions. This clonotype has more than one count but fewer than ten. The antigen this receptor binds is unknown. No base-level quality is on record; no much larger clone is a single base apart. Sequences were derived from CD4+ T cells sorted from PBMCs, sampled 45 days after the yellow fever booster vaccination. The rearranged segments are TRBV7-2 and TRBJ2-1; TRBD1 is possibly the D segment (6 matching bases). This TCR was recovered from a man aged 18 to 30 who received the YFV17D yellow fever vaccine. In nucleotide form, the sequence is TGTGCCAGCAGCTTAGTTTCTGGGCAGGGGCGAAATGAGCAGTTCTTC. The resulting protein is CASSLVSGQGRNEQFF.